The sequence of this T cell receptor beta chain was determined in a study of blood T cell repertoires in COVID-19. For the study at large: Sites in the United States, Italy and Spain provided acute and convalescent COVID-19 samples. T cells, B-cell-depleted T cells, or PBMCs supplied cDNA or gDNA.

Under the authors' procedure: Cell counts per sample came from amplifying reference gene primers. TCRdb keeps only in-frame clones here, not all; method: immunoSEQ multiplex PCR. The D gene and trimming were derived from the DNA, and the V and J assignments and clone size from that table. The repertoire has roughly 200,000 clones, around 84% of them found once; the top ten carry less than 20%. The material sequenced was peripheral blood. This sequence was found in a woman of 80 years or more with active or convalescent COVID-19.

CDR3 loop: CASSSLGGMNTEAFF. CDR3 coding DNA: TGTGCCAGCAGTTCGCTGGGAGGAATGAACACTGAAGCTTTCTTT. The chain employs TRBV7-9 and TRBJ1-1; no clear D gene. With 6 bases removed from V and 0 bases from J, the gap between germline ends came to 14 bases. Germline lookup yields CDR1 SEHNR and CDR2 FQNEAQ (reference sequence). The CDR3 contains 15 residues.